This T cell receptor beta chain was recovered during a study of cytomegalovirus exposure and HLA in healthy donors (dated by TCRdb to about 2017). General notes on the study: An earlier analysis of several hundred of the donors reported over 250 Gb of sequence data and some 110 million unique TCR beta sequences obtained from about 179 million T cells. An early release that covered fewer than 750 HLA-typed donors contained 250 to 350 gigabases of sequencing data and roughly 84 million unique TCR sequences. Among the approximately 420 genotyped donors, around 81% belonged to the genetic ancestry cluster associated with self-reported Caucasian donors. The study aimed to test whether cataloging public T cell receptors could reveal signatures of past pathogen exposure. The study profiled the T cell repertoires of 500 to 800 subjects by immunosequencing and related them to cytomegalovirus serostatus. Along with the roughly 670-subject first cohort, a separate validation cohort of over a hundred different subjects was used. To predict cytomegalovirus infection status, the study combined high-throughput TCR immunosequencing, statistical association of individual TCRs with disease status, and machine learning. To study patterns of TCR occurrence, a later analysis re-analyzed previously published TCR beta repertoires from 666 donors and added high-resolution HLA genotyping. The later analysis used no new phenotypic data to find candidate immune exposures, relying instead on TCR beta sequences and their occurrence across donors. In an earlier analysis of 550 to 700 of the donors, high-throughput TCR beta sequencing was used to judge whether each TCR beta V gene segment behaved as functional or pseudogenic. Donor age, sex, ethnicity and CMV serostatus were compiled alongside the repertoire data. In a later genetic analysis, genome-wide SNP genotypes for about three fifths of the 666 donors were used, and that subset was treated as a discovery cohort. All discovery cohort repertoires had been generated on a single sequencing platform. HLA typing included class I and class II loci at four-digit resolution. The number of donors typed differed by locus, with about 629-630 for A, B, C, DRB1 and DQB1, more than 500 for DQA1, 606 for DPA1, and some 440 for DPB1. Four to six DR-DQ haplotypes were handled as single units for association and clustering, since linkage in the cohort was strong. On average, 235,054 unique TCR beta nucleotide sequences were sequenced per donor among more than 350 genotyped donors of the cohort, with roughly 20% of those sequences being non-productive. What the research found in general, with its limitations: While some public TCRs were present in many individuals, most TCR sequences turned up only very rarely across donors. The study listed over 150 TCR beta chains as associated with cytomegalovirus. A further reported finding was that TCR beta sequences accurately predicted the HLA-A and HLA-B alleles for most subjects in the first cohort. Compared with equally common non-associated chains, HLA-associated TCR beta chains in a later analysis were more clonally expanded and had lower generation probabilities. Correlated functional status among segregating V segments might be attributable to linkage disequilibrium, but an unknown experimental factor could not be ruled out. It was suggested by the authors that the approach could potentially be generalized to other disease states and immunological phenotypes. Compared with the approximately 710-donor mean, donors in an Asian-associated ancestry cluster had fewer N-insertions in productive TCRs, according to a later genetic analysis. In an earlier analysis of around 600 of the donors, most TCR beta V segments appeared in productive rearrangements about 87% or about 30% of the time, broadly matching IMGT annotations. The 87-base-pair reads could not distinguish some IMGT-functional V segments, including TRBV6-2 and TRBV6-3, so those segments were excluded. V-gene and J-gene trimming of TCR beta chains was associated with a missense DCLRE1C variant in a later genetic analysis, and the association was replicated in an independent cohort. A cluster of highly shared sequence variants was judged likely to represent a technical artifact of the sequencing pipeline. When HLA alleles, especially DR and DQ, strongly co-occurred, attributing TCR associations to individual alleles was difficult. A later analysis reported that several top co-occurrence clusters appeared linked to parvovirus B19, influenza, CMV and Epstein-Barr virus. Because counts were too low, some 16 rarely observed V segments, including chromosome 9 orphons, were excluded from the earlier analysis of under 650 of the donors. In both the original and validation cohorts, the classifier was reported to diagnose cytomegalovirus status with high specificity and sensitivity. In a later analysis, the rate of TCR association differed among HLA loci, with DRB1 alleles having the most associated TCRs and HLA-C alleles having the fewest. A later analysis associated about 16,000 TCR beta sequences with specific HLA alleles at a false discovery rate of 0.05. In a later analysis, most CMV-associated TCR beta chains were found to appear HLA-restricted, with HLA associations seemingly driven largely by CMV exposure. The cohort was sequenced for TCR beta chains only, and without alpha or paired-chain data the features that could be detected were limited. Sequencing depth was assumed to be roughly uniform across donors in the presence/absence analyses, though that assumption may not hold. The only immune exposure information available for the cohort was CMV serostatus. Because HLA typing was missing for some donors at each locus, association tests included only the typed subset. Three of the identified cytomegalovirus-associated TCR beta chains were confirmed in vitro to be specific for cytomegalovirus antigens.

The method behind the library was the immunoSEQ multiplex PCR assay. The multiplex PCR relied on a mix of 60 forward primers for TCR Vbeta segments and 13 reverse primers for TCR Jbeta segments. Amplification of the CDR3 region of rearranged TCR beta genes was performed with a multiplex PCR assay on genomic DNA. Amplified TCR beta libraries were sequenced as 87-base-pair reads on the Illumina HiSeq System. Regarding the original processing steps: A later analysis tallied approximately 87 million unique TCR beta chains across the 700 or so repertoires, and about 10 million of those chains were shared by two or more donors. Raw reads were error-corrected and collapsed into unique sequences with a nearest-neighbor algorithm that merged closely related sequences to remove PCR and sequencing errors. CDR3 sequences were aligned to IMGT reference sequences to assign V, D and J gene segments. For a sequence to be retained, a match of at least six nucleotides was required to both a V gene segment and a J gene segment. Rearrangements were called productive when the CDR3 lacked stop codons and stayed in frame with V and J; all others were non-productive. CDR3 was defined according to IMGT convention as the region running from the second conserved V-encoded cysteine to the conserved J-encoded phenylalanine. The earlier analysis of about 570 of the donors excluded any sequence lacking an unambiguous match to a single V gene segment. An earlier analysis of roughly 590 of the donors called V segments functional above 56.7% productive rearrangements and segregating when the between-donor standard deviation exceeded 5%. A statistical classification framework was built for diagnosing cytomegalovirus status from the catalog of TCR beta chain sequences. In a later analysis, TCR nucleotide sequences were compared against IMGT/GENE-DB human TR gene sequences so that V and J genes could be assigned. Using the TCRdist pipeline, a later analysis assigned CDR3 sequences along with most-parsimonious VDJ recombination scenarios. In a later analysis, every TCR beta chain was defined by the combination of its CDR3 amino acid sequence and its V-gene family, and reads without a unique V-gene family were dropped. A later analysis removed 592 highly shared, low-generation-probability nucleotide sequences to deal with suspected cross-contamination and a sequencing artifact. In a later analysis, a clonal expansion index for each public chain was calculated from normalized within-repertoire ranks of inferred template counts. In a later analysis, generation probabilities were computed using a VDJ recombination model fitted to out-of-frame rearrangements, and the results were checked against IGoR. In a later analysis, TCR-TCR, TCR-HLA and TCR-CMV co-occurrence was scored with hypergeometric tests, and a repertoire-size bias correction was applied to TCR pairs. False discovery rates were estimated in a later analysis by permuting HLA or CMV assignments 20 times. In a later analysis, co-occurring TCRs were grouped with DBSCAN, and TCRdist sequence similarity was added when clustering was performed within HLA-allele-positive subsets. Repertoires with fewer than 30,000 or more than 120,000 public chains were left out of co-occurrence clustering, as were a handful of repertoires with anomalous nucleotide sharing. In its TCRdb copy, this immuneACCESS table keeps in-frame sequences only and misses some clones. Where compared with another copy, unresolved V genes explain less than half of these, and the others have no known cause. The V and J calls and clone size come from that table; D and trimming were worked out from the DNA. The sample records 150,000 to 200,000 clones, approximately 80% of which are singletons. The top ten constitute approximately 15% of the sample.

In total, fewer than 750 healthy bone marrow donors made up the cohort. All cohort members were sampled while nominally healthy, although unrecorded immune exposures were likely present. The donor was CMV seronegative and belonged to the group of roughly 330 seronegative cohort members. Each donor provided a peripheral blood sample, and peripheral blood mononuclear cells were used for TCR beta sequencing. The Qiagen DNeasy Blood Extraction Kit was used to extract genomic DNA from the blood cell samples. Here V drops 2 bases and J drops 3 bases, and the junction holds 4 bases not matched to any gene. Reading from cysteine to phenylalanine, the CDR3 counts 14 amino acids. Only the CDR3 part of the read is kept: 42 bases, read in frame from the first base. CDR1 and CDR2, looked up from the germline V gene, are KGHSH and LQKENI. A remark on this clone: Its antigen remains undetermined. Base qualities are not provided; no much larger clone lies one nucleotide away.

The sample was PBMCs. The clonotype was recovered from a middle-aged woman in good health and CMV-seronegative. The rearrangement combines TRBV18 with TRBJ2-7, with TRBD1 identical over 7 junction bases. The DNA sequence follows: TGTGCCAGCTCACCATCCAGGGACAGCTACGAGCAGTACTTC. Its protein reads: CASSPSRDSYEQYF.